This TCR beta chain was documented in a study of T-cell memory formation after mild COVID-19. Study-wide findings and caveats: In pre-infection memory, a portion of responding clones appeared, which suggested that cross-reactive memory joined. Among clones peaking at day 37 in the second wave, SARS-CoV-2 specificity remained unconfirmed. A balance of CD4 and CD8 characterized clones contracting day 15 to 85, whereas later expanders leaned CD4+.

Trimming left V 3 bases short and J 1 base short, with 9 bases between. The CDR3 is made up of 14 amino acids. Per germline, CDR1 LGHDT and CDR2 YNNKEL (reference sequence). 5'RACE with constant-segment primers yielded barcoded, UMI-tagged TCR alpha and TCR beta cDNA libraries. TCRdb independently ran MiXCR on the 5' RACE reads; one entry per CDR3 protein. Altogether 150,000 to 200,000 distinct CDR3 sequences are present, roughly 15% being singletons, with the ten largest covering roughly 15%. About this clonotype: Its target is unknown.

This sequence joins TRBV3-1 and TRBJ1-1, with TRBD1 as a possible D gene (5 bases). Sample: PBMCs or a T cell subset sorted from them (not recorded which). This receptor was identified in an adult woman who had mild COVID-19 (a few samples of this study predate the infection). Cell type and time point are not known. Here the CDR3 reads CASSHAQANTEAFF. In nucleotides, the CDR3 is TGTGCCAGCAGCCATGCACAGGCGAACACTGAAGCTTTCTTT.